The clone carrying this T cell receptor beta chain was counted ten times or more. Its antigen remains unknown. Among the exclusions were patients with other autoimmune diseases, uncontrolled infections, pregnancy or lactation. This record belongs to a study of Graves' ophthalmopathy and Graves' hyperthyroidism. Overall study results and limits: Blood shared most expanded thyroid clonotypes above 0.001 frequency. The model predicted ophthalmopathy progression with 65% to 71% sensitivity and less than 85% specificity.

The CDR3 spans 15 residues. Deletions cut 4 bases from V and 0 bases from J, with 13 bases between. RNA transcripts yielded amplified TCR beta CDR3 regions. Scientists carried out first-round RT-PCR using HTBI primers and then a second-round multiplex PCR. Using its own MiXCR run on the multiplex PCR reads, TCRdb lists one record per CDR3 protein. Of about 500,000 distinct CDR3 sequences in the sample, approximately 14% were seen once. The specimen sequenced was blood. The chain has TRBV12-3 or TRBV12-4 and TRBJ2-7; D gene unclear. The TCR comes from a woman in her 30s with Graves' ophthalmopathy. The DNA for the CDR3 is TGTGCCAGCAGTTCAAGTCTTGGGAACTCCTACGAGCAGTACTTC. Translation: CASSSSLGNSYEQYF.